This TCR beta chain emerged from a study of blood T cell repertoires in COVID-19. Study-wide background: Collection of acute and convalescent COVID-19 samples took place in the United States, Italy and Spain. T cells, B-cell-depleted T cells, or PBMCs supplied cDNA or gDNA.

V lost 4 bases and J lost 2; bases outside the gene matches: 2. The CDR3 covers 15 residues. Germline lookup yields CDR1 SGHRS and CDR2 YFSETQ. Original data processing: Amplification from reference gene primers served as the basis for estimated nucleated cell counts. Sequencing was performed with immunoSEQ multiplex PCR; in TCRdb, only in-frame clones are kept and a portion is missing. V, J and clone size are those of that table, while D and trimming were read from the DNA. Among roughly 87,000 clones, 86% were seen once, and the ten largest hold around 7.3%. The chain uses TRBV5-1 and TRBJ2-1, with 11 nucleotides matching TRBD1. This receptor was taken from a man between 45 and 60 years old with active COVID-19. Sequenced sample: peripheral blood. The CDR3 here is CASSRDRGAYNEQFF. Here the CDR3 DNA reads TGCGCCAGCAGCCGGGACAGGGGGGCCTACAATGAGCAGTTCTTC.